The rows below give T cell receptor beta chains drawn from one sample of a study of graft-versus-host responses after intestinal transplantation. For these receptors, no antigen is known. The protocol was immunoSEQ multiplex PCR, while the TCRdb copy is restricted to in-frame clones and leaves out a portion. Counted here are 85,000 to 100,000 clones, more than 85% occurring once; the ten biggest clones make up 2% to 2.5%. The specimen comprised unstimulated CD8+ T cells sorted from spleen or lymph node cells, sampled before intestinal transplant. The receptors stem from a human donor who received an intestinal transplant. The CDR3 runs from the conserved cysteine through the conserved F or W.

V	J	CDR3
TRBV7-6	TRBJ2-2	CASSLGPPLAGGRGVGELFF
TRBV6-5	TRBJ2-1	CASSPFAGLVEQFF
TRBV7-2	TRBJ2-7	CASSLWQGGYEQYF
TRBV9	TRBJ2-1	CASSVVSTEQFF
TRBV2	TRBJ2-1	CASSHPNRDNEQFF
TRBV4-3	TRBJ1-1	CASSQQTGPLGTEAFF
TRBV18	TRBJ1-2	CASSPRRGLNYGYTF
TRBV2	TRBJ2-7	CASLVSSGTPAVEQYF
TRBV7-6	TRBJ1-1	CASSLAGSEAFF
TRBV27	TRBJ1-2	CASRSYYGYTF
TRBV7-8	TRBJ1-2	CASSLEAGGVINYGYTF
TRBV7-6	TRBJ2-3	CASSLGGGSADTQYF
TRBV6-5	TRBJ2-1	CASSYSAGNEQFF
TRBV15	TRBJ1-1	CATSGGSLLEAFF
TRBV29-1	TRBJ2-5	CSVGGVGTNQETQYF
TRBV5-1	TRBJ1-2	CASSLEGDSGGTYGYTF
TRBV9	TRBJ2-7	CASSPESGGAGEQYF
TRBV15	TRBJ2-3	CATSIELAQGTDTQYF
TRBV4-3	TRBJ1-1	CASSQAGTSNTEAFF
TRBV25-1	TRBJ1-1	CASSEEGAKAFF
TRBV7-9	TRBJ2-3	CASSLLTSGVTDTQYF
TRBV27	TRBJ2-3	CASSGGGTDTQYF
TRBV14	TRBJ2-3	CASSQFPLPGQGATSTDTQYF
TRBV4-1	TRBJ1-1	CASSQEWEGNTEAFF
TRBV30	TRBJ1-2	CAWRIENYGYTF
TRBV27	TRBJ2-1	CASRPGTGIEQFF
TRBV29-1	TRBJ2-2	CSVEEENTGELFF
TRBV5-5	TRBJ2-1	CASSSPIEGAQDYNEQFF
TRBV7-9	TRBJ2-3	CASSLDDPGLQSTDTQYF
TRBV27	TRBJ2-7	CASSSPGQSYEQYF
TRBV15	TRBJ1-5	CATSRTGGLNQPQHF
TRBV18	TRBJ1-1	CASSFPTGVNTEAFF
TRBV29-1	TRBJ1-1	CSVEDPRGRESAEAFF
TRBV15	TRBJ1-1	CATSRDRQGMNTEAFF
TRBV7-8	TRBJ1-5	CASSLADTGGMSNQPQHF
TRBV4-3	TRBJ1-6	CASSQDYRTDNSPLHF
TRBV5-1	TRBJ1-6	CASSLAIQPGNSPLHF
TRBV29-1	TRBJ2-7	CSVETRDRAYEQYF
TRBV11-2	TRBJ2-1	CASSLVTQTGGYYNEQFF
TRBV9	TRBJ1-4	CASSVGGGRGTEKLFF